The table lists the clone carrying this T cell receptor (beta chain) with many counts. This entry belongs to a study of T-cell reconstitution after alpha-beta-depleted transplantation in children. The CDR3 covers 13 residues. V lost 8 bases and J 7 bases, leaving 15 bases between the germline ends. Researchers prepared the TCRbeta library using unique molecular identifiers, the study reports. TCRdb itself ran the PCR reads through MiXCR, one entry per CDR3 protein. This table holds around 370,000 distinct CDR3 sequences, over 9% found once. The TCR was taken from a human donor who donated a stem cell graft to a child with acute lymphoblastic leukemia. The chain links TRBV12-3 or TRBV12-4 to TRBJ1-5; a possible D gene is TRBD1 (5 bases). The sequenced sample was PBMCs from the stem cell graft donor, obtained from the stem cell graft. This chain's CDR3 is CASFGGGGQPQHF. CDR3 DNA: TGTGCCAGCTTTGGGGGAGGAGGCCAGCCCCAGCATTTT.